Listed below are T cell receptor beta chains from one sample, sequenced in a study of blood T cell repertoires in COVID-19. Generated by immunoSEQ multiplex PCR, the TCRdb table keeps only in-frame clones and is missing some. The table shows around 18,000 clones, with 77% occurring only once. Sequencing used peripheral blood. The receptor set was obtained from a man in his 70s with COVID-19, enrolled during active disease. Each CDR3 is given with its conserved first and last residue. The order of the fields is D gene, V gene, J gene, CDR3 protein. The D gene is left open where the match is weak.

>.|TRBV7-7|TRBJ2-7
CASSLSQGYEQYF
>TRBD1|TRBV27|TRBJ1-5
CASSRGTGVSNQPQHF
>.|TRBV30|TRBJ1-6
CAWSVYGAYNSPLHF
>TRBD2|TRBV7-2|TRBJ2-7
CASSLARGGTYEQYF
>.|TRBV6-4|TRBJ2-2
CASSASPGTGELFF
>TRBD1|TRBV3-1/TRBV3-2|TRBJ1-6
CASSDVGQGVSPLHF
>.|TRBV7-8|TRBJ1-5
CASSPLSQPQHF
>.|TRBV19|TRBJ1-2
CASSTTVGYTF
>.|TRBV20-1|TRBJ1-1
CSASVGNMNTEAFF
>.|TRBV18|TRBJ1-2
CASSPAYHLSYGYTF
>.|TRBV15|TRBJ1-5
CATSRDRSHNQPQHF
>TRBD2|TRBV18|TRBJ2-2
CASSRTSGRPNTGELFF
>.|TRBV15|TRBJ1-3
CATSSTWAGNTIYF
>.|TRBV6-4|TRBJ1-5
CASSSGGGQPQHF
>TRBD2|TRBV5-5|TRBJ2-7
CASSFGLAGGSGSHF
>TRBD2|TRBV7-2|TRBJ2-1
CASSLRVVGGFNEQFF
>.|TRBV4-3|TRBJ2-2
CASSQAPGRPGELFF
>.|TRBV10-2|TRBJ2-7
CASSGSRSFQYEQYF
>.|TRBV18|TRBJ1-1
CASSDRLSTARGTEAFF
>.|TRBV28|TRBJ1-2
CASSPDRPRGYTF
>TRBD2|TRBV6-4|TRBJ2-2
CASSGTSVSGELFF
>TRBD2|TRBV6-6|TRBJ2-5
CASSTSGNQETQYF
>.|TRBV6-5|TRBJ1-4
CASSRESNEKLFF
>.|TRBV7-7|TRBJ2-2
CASSSRGGELFF
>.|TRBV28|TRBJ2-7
CASNNRGGSYEQYF
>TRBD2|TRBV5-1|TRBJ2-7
CASSLGTGLATYEQYF
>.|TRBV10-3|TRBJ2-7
CAISESRQGRNEQYF
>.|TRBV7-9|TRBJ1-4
CASSLVVEKLFF
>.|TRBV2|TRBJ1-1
CASSSGQNTEAFF
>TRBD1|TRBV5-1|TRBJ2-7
CASSPGGTGGYEQYF
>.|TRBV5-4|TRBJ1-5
CASSLAGGYSNQPQHF
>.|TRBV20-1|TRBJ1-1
CSARRNTEAFF
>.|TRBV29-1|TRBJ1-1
CSAYKGDGDTEAFF
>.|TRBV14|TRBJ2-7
CASSQVRTVRYEQYF
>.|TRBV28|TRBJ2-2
CASSFPGLGTGELFF
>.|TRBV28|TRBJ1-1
CASSLLGLMNTEAFF
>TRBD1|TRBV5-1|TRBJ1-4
CASSNTGGALEKLFF
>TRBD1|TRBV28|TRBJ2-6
CASSRRTGRANVLTF